The 27 T cell receptor beta chains listed next were all sequenced from one sample in a study of T-cell reconstitution after alpha-beta-depleted transplantation in children. Unique molecular identifiers were incorporated during preparation of the TCRbeta library. TCRdb redid the calling of the PCR reads with MiXCR, one entry per CDR3 protein. The repertoire holds hundreds of thousands of distinct CDR3 sequences, with over 10% as singletons. This material consisted of PBMCs, mostly from graft donor cells, taken 360 days after TCRalphabeta/CD19-depleted stem cell transplant. These receptors originate from a male patient younger than 18 who had a stem cell transplant for acute myeloid leukemia, so the T cells may come from the graft donor.

The chain couples TRBV18 to TRBJ2-1; TRBD1 might be the D (6 bases). Per the germline V gene, CDR1 is KGHSH and CDR2 is LQKENI. CDR3 length: 13 residues. V lost 3 bases and J 10 bases, leaving 13 bases between the germline ends. CDR3 protein: CASSPLPRGEQFF. The CDR3 DNA is TGTGCCAGCTCACCGCTTCCGAGGGGGGAGCAGTTCTTC.

This clonotype turned up a few times. The chain uses TRBV28 and TRBJ2-3; 12 bases line up with TRBD2. The CDR3 runs 16 residues. The V and J ends lost 6 bases and 6 bases, in that order; junction bases with no gene match: 10. From germline, CDR1 is MDHEN and CDR2 SYDVKM. CDR3 in DNA: TGTGCCAGCAGCGGGCCCGGGCTAGCGGGAGGGGATACGCAGTATTTT. Residues: CASSGPGLAGGDTQYF.

This clonotype has more than one count but fewer than ten. The chain recombines TRBV7-3 with TRBJ2-3; D may be TRBD2 (6 bases). CDR3 length: 15 amino acids. V was pared by 4 bases and J by 0 bases, with 11 bases between. Germline CDR1 SGHTA, CDR2 FQGTGA. CDR3 bases: TGTGCCAGCAGCTCGCCCAGCGGGAGCACAGATACGCAGTATTTT. Translated: CASSSPSGSTDTQYF.

This clonotype was seen a few times. J is TRBJ1-2 and V is TRBV27; D gene ambiguous. The length of the CDR3 is 17 residues. CDR1 MNHEY and CDR2 SMNVEV come from the germline V gene (reference sequence). The V end was cut by 5 bases, the J end by 5 bases, with 24 bases between. The CDR3 is CASSPGVWYVNEYGYTF. CDR3 nucleotides: TGTGCCAGCAGTCCCGGTGTCTGGTACGTCAACGAGTATGGCTACACCTTC.

This clonotype turned up a few times. The chain recombines TRBV18 with TRBJ2-3; unclear D gene. This CDR3 region has 17 residues. V was clipped by 3 bases and J by 0 bases, with 16 bases between them. CDR1 and CDR2 (germline): KGHSH, LQKENI. CDR3 bases: TGTGCCAGCTCACCTCGTTCCATGCGGATTAGCACAGATACGCAGTATTTT. Protein product: CASSPRSMRISTDTQYF.

The chain has TRBV20-1 and TRBJ2-5; TRBD2 aligns across 11 bases. V was clipped by 6 bases and J by 5 bases; unmatched bases: 5. Germline V gene data show CDR1 as DFQATT and CDR2 as SNEGSKA (reference sequence). The CDR3 sequence is 13 residues long. The chain's CDR3 is CSAVAGGMETQYF. The CDR3 nucleotides are TGCAGTGCAGTAGCGGGAGGGATGGAGACCCAGTACTTC.

The V and J genes are TRBV7-9 and TRBJ2-7; D is uncertain. The germline V gene encodes CDR1 SEHNR and CDR2 FQNEAQ (reference sequence). V gave up 1 base and J gave up 2 bases, with 12 bases separating them. The CDR3 loop spans 15 amino acids. CDR3 amino acids: CASSLGGWVTYEQYF. The CDR3 coding sequence is TGTGCCAGCAGCTTAGGTGGGTGGGTCACCTACGAGCAGTACTTC.

Ten or more counts support this clonotype. V usage is TRBV20-1 and J usage is TRBJ2-5; maybe TRBD1 (6 bases). V dropped 5 bases and J dropped 3 bases, with 7 bases sitting between them. The CDR3 consists of 11 residues. The germline V gene has CDR1 DFQATT and CDR2 SNEGSKA (reference sequence). CDR3 protein: CSAAGEETQYF. The CDR3 bases are TGCAGTGCTGCAGGGGAAGAGACCCAGTACTTC.

The chain carries TRBV28 and TRBJ2-3, with a tentative D call TRBD2 (6 bases). Deletions cut 2 bases from V and 7 bases from J, with 13 bases between. The CDR3 runs 14 residues. Germline-derived CDR1 and CDR2 are MDHEN and SYDVKM. In DNA, the CDR3 is TGTGCCAGCAGTTTAGCGGGACCCGGGCATACGCAGTATTTT. It encodes CASSLAGPGHTQYF.

This clonotype has at least ten counts. The genes are TRBV11-2 and TRBJ2-3; the D gene could be TRBD1 or TRBD2 (5 bases each). CDR3 length: 16 residues. The V and J ends lost 3 bases and 0 bases respectively, with 13 bases between them. Germline CDR1 and CDR2: SGHAT and FQNNGV. In nucleotides, the CDR3 is TGTGCCAGCAGCTTCTCCCCGAGGGGTAGCACAGATACGCAGTATTTT. Translated, it gives CASSFSPRGSTDTQYF.

The sample holds a few counts of this clonotype. CDR3 in DNA: TGTGCCAGCAGGGTCGACAGGGGGAGAGAGACCCAGTACTTC. Protein sequence: CASRVDRGRETQYF. This chain joins TRBV2 and TRBJ2-5, with TRBD1 matching 9 bases. The CDR3 runs to 14 residues. Germline-derived CDR1 and CDR2 are SNHLY and FYNNEI. The junction had 6 bases not matched to a gene; V was cut back by 6 bases and J by 4 bases.

This clonotype was counted between two and nine times. The V gene is TRBV20-1, the J gene TRBJ2-7, with a tentative D call TRBD1 (6 bases). Germline V gene sequence: CDR1 DFQATT, CDR2 SNEGSKA (reference sequence). Trimming cost V 5 bases and J 3 bases, with 14 bases left between them. The CDR3 covers 13 residues. This CDR3 reads CSAGWTESYEQYF. CDR3 sequence (DNA): TGCAGTGCTGGTTGGACAGAGAGCTACGAGCAGTACTTC.

Ten or more counts support this clonotype. The gene calls are TRBV7-2 and TRBJ2-3, with TRBD2 matching over 8 bases. Per the germline V gene, CDR1 is SGHTA and CDR2 is FQGNSA. V dropped 4 bases and J dropped 5; count of bases not matched to a gene: 8. The CDR3 has 15 residues. CDR3 bases: TGTGCCAGCAGCTCATTCGCGGGAGGTGGAGATACGCAGTATTTT. Amino acids: CASSSFAGGGDTQYF.

The rearrangement uses TRBV7-9 and TRBJ2-5; 8 bases are shared with TRBD1. V shed 5 bases and J 1 base; nucleotides not matched to a gene: 12. The CDR3 loop spans 17 amino acids. Germline CDR1 is SEHNR and CDR2 is FQNEAQ (reference sequence). The CDR3: CASSRPPGTGSQETQYF. CDR3 bases: TGTGCCAGCAGCCGTCCCCCCGGGACAGGATCCCAAGAGACCCAGTACTTC.

This clonotype was detected many times. The chain links TRBV11-1 to TRBJ2-1; 9 bases align to TRBD2. The CDR3 covers 18 residues. Germline CDR1 and CDR2: SGHAT and FQDESV (reference sequence). The ends lost 4 bases at V and 2 bases at J; junction bases unmatched: 12. The CDR3 sequence: CASSSRGVLAGTYNEQFF. In nucleotides, the CDR3 is TGTGCCAGCAGCTCAAGGGGGGTTCTAGCGGGGACCTACAATGAGCAGTTCTTC.

This clonotype was picked up many times. The CDR3 DNA follows: TGTGCCAGCAAGAGGGTGCGGGAGGGCCGAAATCAGGGACCCGTGAATTACGAGCAGTACTTC. Residues: CASKRVREGRNQGPVNYEQYF. The chain is built from TRBV2 and TRBJ2-7; the match to TRBD2 covers 9 bases. Germline V gives CDR1 SNHLY, CDR2 FYNNEI. V was clipped by 7 bases and J by 4 bases; unmatched bases: 29. The length of the CDR3 is 21 residues.

This sequence joins TRBV27 and TRBJ2-7, with D perhaps given as TRBD1 or TRBD2 (5 bases each). The CDR3 is made up of 16 amino acids. CDR1 is MNHEY, CDR2 SMNVEV, per germline (reference sequence). V gave up 5 bases and J gave up 0 bases, with 17 bases separating them. CDR3 sequence (DNA): TGTGCCAGCAGTCCAAGAGGGCAGGGAAGCTCCTACGAGCAGTACTTC. This gives the protein CASSPRGQGSSYEQYF.

This clonotype was counted between two and nine times. This chain connects TRBV4-3 to TRBJ2-7; TRBD2 aligns across 7 bases. The CDR3 length is 16 residues. Trimming cost V 0 bases and J 3 bases; bases outside gene matches: 8. CDR1 and CDR2 (germline): LGHNA, YSLEER. As DNA, the CDR3 is TGCGCCAGCAGCCAAGATATGGCTAGCGGTGACTACGAGCAGTACTTC. Amino acid sequence: CASSQDMASGDYEQYF.

Only a few counts were recorded for this clonotype. The J gene is TRBJ2-7, the V gene TRBV24-1; D might be TRBD2 (7 bases). The germline V and J ends were trimmed by 5 bases and 9 bases, with 13 bases remaining between them. The CDR3 has 12 residues. Germline V gene data show CDR1 as KGHDR and CDR2 as SFDVKD. This CDR3 is CATSAGGPTQYF. CDR3 nucleotide sequence: TGTGCCACCAGTGCCGGGGGGCCCACGCAGTACTTC.

This clonotype was counted between two and nine times. This rearrangement joins TRBV9 to TRBJ2-7; D tentatively reads TRBD1 or TRBD2 (6 bases each). The CDR3 has 15 amino acids. Germline assignment: CDR1 SGDLS and CDR2 YYNGEE. The V end lost 3 bases, the J end lost 6 bases, and 19 bases lay between the germline ends. CDR3: CASSATLGGPIEQYF. CDR3 sequence (DNA): TGTGCCAGCAGCGCGACTCTCGGGGGCCCCATCGAGCAGTACTTC.

This clonotype was observed a few times. V is TRBV7-6 and J is TRBJ2-5; TRBD2 agrees at 11 bases. CDR1 is SGHVS and CDR2 is FNYEAQ in the germline V gene. V lost 3 bases to trimming and J lost 4 bases; unmatched junction nucleotides: 7. The CDR3 runs to 16 residues. CDR3 amino acids: CASSFGLAGGGETQYF. Here the CDR3 DNA reads TGTGCCAGCAGCTTTGGGCTAGCGGGAGGAGGAGAGACCCAGTACTTC. Filled out from reference TRBV7-6 and TRBJ2-5, the complete variable domain reads GAGVSQSPRYKVTKRGQDVALRCDPISGHVSLYWYRQALGQGPEFLTYFNYEAQQDKSGLPNDRFSAERPEGSISTLTIQRTEQRDSAMYRCASSFGLAGGGETQYFGPGTRLLVL.

This clonotype was counted only a few times. The rearrangement uses TRBV5-6 and TRBJ2-5, with a weak D call TRBD2 (6 bases). CDR1 is SGHDT and CDR2 is YYEEEE in the germline V gene. V shed 0 bases and J shed 4 bases, with 13 bases lying between them. The CDR3 is made up of 15 amino acids. CDR3 bases: TGTGCCAGCAGCTTGGCCGGTAGCGGCCTAGAGACCCAGTACTTC. Protein product: CASSLAGSGLETQYF.

This rearrangement joins TRBV7-6 to TRBJ2-7, with TRBD2 matching over 12 bases. This CDR3 has 19 amino acids. CDR1 is SGHVS, CDR2 FNYEAQ, per germline. V shed 1 base and J 5 bases; nucleotides not matched to a gene: 15. The CDR3 bases are TGTGCCAGCAGCTTAGATCCCCCCCTAGCGGGAGGGCCAGCTCACGAGCAGTACTTC. Amino acid sequence: CASSLDPPLAGGPAHEQYF.

This clonotype showed up just a few times. The genes are TRBV11-2 and TRBJ2-7; 11 bases line up with TRBD2. V dropped 5 bases and J dropped 7; count of bases not matched to a gene: 25. This CDR3 has 20 amino acids. Germline assignment: CDR1 SGHAT and CDR2 FQNNGV. In nucleotides, the CDR3 is TGTGCCAGCAGCATTCCATTCGGGACTAGCGGAAGGCGACTGACGGGGGAGCAGTACTTC. Translated: CASSIPFGTSGRRLTGEQYF.

This clonotype occurred a few times. This chain connects TRBV10-2 to TRBJ2-7; the match to TRBD2 covers 10 bases. With V trimmed by 1 base and J by 2 bases, 17 bases remained unmatched. This CDR3 is built from 20 residues. The germline V gene encodes CDR1 WSHSY and CDR2 SAAADI. CDR3 protein: CASSEWGLAPTSGPAYEQYF. CDR3 bases: TGCGCCAGCAGTGAGTGGGGCCTGGCCCCGACTAGCGGGCCAGCCTACGAGCAGTACTTC.

This clonotype was seen a few times. This chain connects TRBV6-2 or TRBV6-3 to TRBJ2-1, with TRBD2 as a possible D gene (5 bases). The CDR3 loop spans 14 amino acids. Germline CDR1 MNHEY, CDR2 SVGEGT. V shed 6 bases and J shed 0 bases, with 9 bases lying between them. For the CDR3, the DNA is TGTGCCAGCAGGGACTCCAGCTCCTACAATGAGCAGTTCTTC. Its protein is CASRDSSSYNEQFF.

The V call is TRBV7-8, the J call TRBJ2-7; unclear D gene. This CDR3 spans 15 amino acids. Germline V gene lookup returns CDR1 SGHVS and CDR2 FQNEAQ. V lost 4 bases to trimming and J lost 0 bases, with 13 bases between them. The CDR3 sequence: CASSSEDSSSYEQYF. Written as DNA, the CDR3 is TGTGCCAGCAGCTCGGAAGACTCGAGCTCCTACGAGCAGTACTTC.